A selection of T cell receptor beta chains follows, all from one sample in a study of blood T cells in healthy people across ages. TCRdb ran MiXCR on the 5' RACE reads and lists one entry per CDR3 protein. The sample includes around 1.5 million distinct CDR3 sequences, about 32% seen only once; the top ten take approximately 10%. The sample consisted of blood. Every receptor here comes from a woman in her twenties or thirties in good health. Each CDR3 is given with its conserved first and last residue. Fields, in order: D gene, clone size, J gene, V gene, CDR3 protein, CDR3 DNA. The D gene is left open where the match is weak. The size of a clone is reported for some rows only, either as once, few or many, or as a class for expanded clones.

d_call: NA; clone_size: few; j_call: TRBJ1-4; v_call: TRBV11-2; cdr3_aa: CASSRVGALELFF; cdr3_nt: TGTGCCAGCAGCCGGGTCGGGGCCCTCGAACTGTTTTTT
d_call: TRBD2; clone_size: NA; j_call: TRBJ2-1; v_call: TRBV9; cdr3_aa: CASSVEASGYNEQFF; cdr3_nt: TGTGCCAGCAGCGTAGAGGCTAGCGGTTACAATGAGCAGTTCTTC
d_call: TRBD1; clone_size: NA; j_call: TRBJ2-5; v_call: TRBV2; cdr3_aa: CASSWTGTHQETQYF; cdr3_nt: TGTGCCAGCAGTTGGACAGGGACCCACCAAGAGACCCAGTACTTC
d_call: TRBD1; clone_size: once; j_call: TRBJ1-2; v_call: TRBV29-1; cdr3_aa: CSVGGTDEYGYTF; cdr3_nt: TGCAGCGTCGGAGGGACAGACGAATATGGCTACACCTTC
d_call: TRBD2; clone_size: NA; j_call: TRBJ2-3; v_call: TRBV12-3/TRBV12-4; cdr3_aa: CASSPRAGGPSDTQYF; cdr3_nt: TGTGCCAGCAGTCCCCGGGCGGGGGGGCCTTCAGATACGCAGTATTTT
d_call: NA; clone_size: NA; j_call: TRBJ1-1; v_call: TRBV27; cdr3_aa: CASSDHRTEAFF; cdr3_nt: TGTGCCAGCAGTGACCACAGAACTGAAGCTTTCTTT
d_call: NA; clone_size: NA; j_call: TRBJ1-4; v_call: TRBV5-1; cdr3_aa: CASGVGSNEKLFF; cdr3_nt: TGCGCCAGCGGGGTTGGTTCTAATGAAAAACTGTTTTTT
d_call: NA; clone_size: NA; j_call: TRBJ2-3; v_call: TRBV2; cdr3_aa: CASSRAPPPDTQYF; cdr3_nt: TGTGCCAGCAGTCGGGCCCCGCCGCCAGATACGCAGTATTTT
d_call: NA; clone_size: NA; j_call: TRBJ1-1; v_call: TRBV29-1; cdr3_aa: CSVDRGLDTEAFF; cdr3_nt: TGCAGCGTTGACAGGGGCTTGGACACTGAAGCTTTCTTT
d_call: NA; clone_size: NA; j_call: TRBJ1-2; v_call: TRBV4-1; cdr3_aa: CASSQDQIGFDYGYTF; cdr3_nt: TGCGCCAGCAGCCAAGATCAAATAGGGTTCGACTATGGCTACACCTTC
d_call: NA; clone_size: few; j_call: TRBJ2-3; v_call: TRBV5-6; cdr3_aa: CASSLKGLDTQYF; cdr3_nt: TGTGCCAGCAGCTTGAAGGGGCTAGATACGCAGTATTTT
d_call: NA; clone_size: NA; j_call: TRBJ1-5; v_call: TRBV2; cdr3_aa: CASSEVRGKAGQPQHF; cdr3_nt: TGTGCCAGCAGTGAAGTACGGGGTAAGGCTGGTCAGCCCCAGCATTTT
d_call: NA; clone_size: NA; j_call: TRBJ1-2; v_call: TRBV4-2; cdr3_aa: CASSQDRAGEDPYGYTF; cdr3_nt: TGTGCCAGCAGCCAAGATAGGGCGGGGGAAGATCCCTATGGCTACACCTTC
d_call: NA; clone_size: many; j_call: TRBJ1-4; v_call: TRBV15; cdr3_aa: CATSRTDGINEKLFF; cdr3_nt: TGTGCCACCAGCAGAACCGACGGAATTAATGAAAAACTGTTTTTT
d_call: TRBD2; clone_size: few; j_call: TRBJ2-1; v_call: TRBV28; cdr3_aa: CASSFFLADEQFF; cdr3_nt: TGTGCCAGCAGTTTCTTCCTAGCGGATGAGCAGTTCTTC
d_call: NA; clone_size: NA; j_call: TRBJ2-7; v_call: TRBV11-2; cdr3_aa: CAGSLATSYEQYF; cdr3_nt: TGTGCCGGCAGCTTAGCGACTTCCTACGAGCAGTACTTC
d_call: NA; clone_size: few; j_call: TRBJ2-5; v_call: TRBV20-1; cdr3_aa: CSGEGGAETQYF; cdr3_nt: TGCAGTGGGGAGGGGGGGGCTGAGACCCAGTACTTC
d_call: NA; clone_size: NA; j_call: TRBJ2-7; v_call: TRBV10-3; cdr3_aa: CAIRTGRQYF; cdr3_nt: TGTGCCATCAGAACAGGGCGTCAGTACTTC
d_call: NA; clone_size: NA; j_call: TRBJ1-2; v_call: TRBV29-1; cdr3_aa: CSVEDSSGNYGYTF; cdr3_nt: TGCAGCGTTGAGGACAGCAGTGGGAACTATGGCTACACCTTC
d_call: NA; clone_size: few; j_call: TRBJ1-5; v_call: TRBV7-9; cdr3_aa: CASSTRWGEPQHF; cdr3_nt: TGTGCCAGCAGCACCCGGTGGGGGGAGCCCCAGCATTTT
d_call: TRBD2; clone_size: many; j_call: TRBJ2-7; v_call: TRBV29-1; cdr3_aa: CSVEGLAGIPEQYF; cdr3_nt: TGCAGCGTTGAGGGACTAGCGGGAATTCCCGAGCAGTACTTC
d_call: NA; clone_size: many; j_call: TRBJ2-7; v_call: TRBV29-1; cdr3_aa: CSVPGRGSYEQYF; cdr3_nt: TGCAGCGTGCCGGGACGGGGGTCCTACGAGCAGTACTTC
d_call: NA; clone_size: NA; j_call: TRBJ2-3; v_call: TRBV7-3; cdr3_aa: CASSSRSHAGDTQYF; cdr3_nt: TGTGCCAGCAGCTCTAGGTCCCACGCGGGAGATACGCAGTATTTT
d_call: NA; clone_size: NA; j_call: TRBJ2-1; v_call: TRBV7-3; cdr3_aa: CASSSGGRETQFF; cdr3_nt: TGTGCCAGCAGCTCGGGTGGGAGAGAGACCCAGTTCTTC
d_call: NA; clone_size: NA; j_call: TRBJ2-4; v_call: TRBV13; cdr3_aa: CASSLRSQNIQYF; cdr3_nt: TGTGCCAGCAGCTTGAGATCCCAAAACATTCAGTACTTC
d_call: NA; clone_size: NA; j_call: TRBJ1-5; v_call: TRBV30; cdr3_aa: CAWSVCRGVQPQHF; cdr3_nt: TGTGCCTGGAGTGTATGCAGGGGAGTTCAGCCCCAGCATTTT
d_call: TRBD2; clone_size: NA; j_call: TRBJ2-5; v_call: TRBV25-1; cdr3_aa: CASSELAGGQSQETQYF; cdr3_nt: TGTGCCAGCAGTGAACTAGCGGGGGGCCAGAGTCAAGAGACCCAGTACTTC
d_call: NA; clone_size: few; j_call: TRBJ2-7; v_call: TRBV9; cdr3_aa: CASSVAPANEQYF; cdr3_nt: TGTGCCAGCAGCGTAGCCCCTGCCAACGAGCAGTACTTC
d_call: TRBD1; clone_size: NA; j_call: TRBJ2-3; v_call: TRBV5-1; cdr3_aa: CASSFHPGQGLDTQYF; cdr3_nt: TGCGCCAGCAGCTTTCACCCGGGACAGGGCTTAGATACGCAGTATTTT
d_call: NA; clone_size: few; j_call: TRBJ1-1; v_call: TRBV20-1; cdr3_aa: CSAGDPRGYTEAFF; cdr3_nt: TGCAGTGCTGGCGACCCCAGAGGTTACACTGAAGCTTTCTTT
d_call: TRBD2; clone_size: NA; j_call: TRBJ2-1; v_call: TRBV10-3; cdr3_aa: CAISGTSGSSSSYNEQFF; cdr3_nt: TGTGCCATCAGTGGGACTAGCGGGAGTTCCAGCTCCTACAATGAGCAGTTCTTC
d_call: TRBD1; clone_size: few; j_call: TRBJ1-6; v_call: TRBV2; cdr3_aa: CASAEGQHNSPLHF; cdr3_nt: TGTGCCAGTGCCGAGGGACAGCATAATTCACCCCTCCACTTT
d_call: NA; clone_size: few; j_call: TRBJ1-6; v_call: TRBV7-3; cdr3_aa: CASSLTVNSPLHF; cdr3_nt: TGTGCCAGCAGCCTAACAGTCAATTCACCCCTCCACTTT
d_call: TRBD2; clone_size: few; j_call: TRBJ2-1; v_call: TRBV4-1; cdr3_aa: CASSQDVASGYNEQFF; cdr3_nt: TGCGCCAGCAGCCAAGACGTAGCTAGCGGTTACAATGAGCAGTTCTTC
d_call: NA; clone_size: many; j_call: TRBJ2-3; v_call: TRBV5-6; cdr3_aa: CASSLVGTTMNTQYF; cdr3_nt: TGTGCCAGCAGCTTGGTCGGGACCACCATGAATACGCAGTATTTT
d_call: NA; clone_size: NA; j_call: TRBJ2-1; v_call: TRBV27; cdr3_aa: CASSSGQMLSYNEQFF; cdr3_nt: TGTGCCAGCAGTTCAGGACAGATGCTCTCCTACAATGAGCAGTTCTTC
d_call: TRBD1; clone_size: few; j_call: TRBJ2-7; v_call: TRBV6-1; cdr3_aa: CASNPTGATYEQYF; cdr3_nt: TGTGCCAGCAACCCGACAGGGGCCACCTACGAGCAGTACTTC
d_call: TRBD2; clone_size: once; j_call: TRBJ2-3; v_call: TRBV6-1; cdr3_aa: CAGRTSGTDTQYF; cdr3_nt: TGTGCCGGAAGGACTAGCGGCACAGATACGCAGTATTTT
d_call: NA; clone_size: NA; j_call: TRBJ2-3; v_call: TRBV3-1; cdr3_aa: CASSQGGTIPDTQYF; cdr3_nt: TGTGCCAGCAGCCAAGGGGGGACCATACCAGACACGCAGTATTTT
d_call: TRBD2; clone_size: NA; j_call: TRBJ2-1; v_call: TRBV11-2; cdr3_aa: CASSLGTSGLSYNEQFF; cdr3_nt: TGTGCCAGCAGCTTAGGGACTAGTGGCCTTTCCTACAATGAGCAGTTCTTC
d_call: NA; clone_size: NA; j_call: TRBJ1-1; v_call: TRBV5-4; cdr3_aa: CASSPGVKMNTEAFF; cdr3_nt: TGTGCCAGCAGCCCAGGGGTTAAGATGAACACTGAAGCTTTCTTT
d_call: NA; clone_size: many; j_call: TRBJ2-7; v_call: TRBV29-1; cdr3_aa: CSAMSASLQVWEQYF; cdr3_nt: TGCAGCGCTATGTCTGCGAGTCTACAGGTCTGGGAGCAGTACTTC
d_call: NA; clone_size: NA; j_call: TRBJ2-3; v_call: TRBV29-1; cdr3_aa: CSVSFGRGDTQYF; cdr3_nt: TGCAGCGTTTCTTTCGGGAGAGGTGATACGCAGTATTTT
d_call: TRBD2; clone_size: few; j_call: TRBJ2-7; v_call: TRBV5-5; cdr3_aa: CASSLVGRLAGYEQYF; cdr3_nt: TGTGCCAGCAGCTTGGTCGGTCGTCTAGCGGGCTACGAGCAGTACTTC
d_call: TRBD1; clone_size: few; j_call: TRBJ1-2; v_call: TRBV7-2; cdr3_aa: CASSLRDRRNYGYTF; cdr3_nt: TGTGCCAGCAGCTTGAGGGACAGGCGTAACTATGGCTACACCTTC
d_call: NA; clone_size: NA; j_call: TRBJ2-3; v_call: TRBV5-1; cdr3_aa: CASSLPSSEGTDTQYF; cdr3_nt: TGCGCCAGCAGCCTCCCTTCTTCCGAAGGCACAGATACGCAGTATTTT
d_call: NA; clone_size: NA; j_call: TRBJ2-6; v_call: TRBV28; cdr3_aa: CASTIGGAGANVLTF; cdr3_nt: TGTGCCAGCACCATTGGGGGAGCTGGGGCCAACGTCCTGACTTTC
d_call: NA; clone_size: NA; j_call: TRBJ2-1; v_call: TRBV18; cdr3_aa: CASSPERVNEQFF; cdr3_nt: TGTGCCAGCTCCCCCGAACGGGTTAATGAGCAGTTCTTC
d_call: TRBD1; clone_size: few; j_call: TRBJ2-7; v_call: TRBV9; cdr3_aa: CASSGQAYYEQYF; cdr3_nt: TGTGCCAGCAGTGGACAGGCATACTACGAGCAGTACTTC
d_call: NA; clone_size: few; j_call: TRBJ1-2; v_call: TRBV29-1; cdr3_aa: CSVTEGLDGYTF; cdr3_nt: TGCAGCGTCACCGAAGGGTTGGATGGCTACACCTTC
d_call: NA; clone_size: few; j_call: TRBJ2-7; v_call: TRBV27; cdr3_aa: CASSSEAHSYEQYF; cdr3_nt: TGTGCCAGCAGTTCCGAAGCCCACTCCTACGAGCAGTACTTC
d_call: NA; clone_size: once; j_call: TRBJ1-1; v_call: TRBV7-9; cdr3_aa: CASSLEQGIIMNTEAFF; cdr3_nt: TGTGCCAGCAGCTTAGAGCAGGGAATTATAATGAACACTGAAGCTTTCTTT
d_call: NA; clone_size: few; j_call: TRBJ2-3; v_call: TRBV5-1; cdr3_aa: CASSRVGRTSSTDTQYF; cdr3_nt: TGCGCCAGCAGCCGGGTGGGTCGGACGTCTAGCACAGATACGCAGTATTTT
d_call: TRBD1; clone_size: NA; j_call: TRBJ1-4; v_call: TRBV6-6; cdr3_aa: CASSYSADRVTNEKLFF; cdr3_nt: TGTGCCAGCAGTTATTCCGCGGACAGGGTCACTAATGAAAAACTGTTTTTT
d_call: TRBD2; clone_size: NA; j_call: TRBJ2-3; v_call: TRBV5-6; cdr3_aa: CASSPTSGGAGTDTQYF; cdr3_nt: TGTGCCAGCAGCCCGACTAGCGGGGGGGCCGGCACAGATACGCAGTATTTT
d_call: NA; clone_size: NA; j_call: TRBJ2-1; v_call: TRBV6-6; cdr3_aa: CASSYPGTSYNEQFF; cdr3_nt: TGTGCCAGCAGTTACCCGGGTACCTCCTACAATGAGCAGTTCTTC
d_call: NA; clone_size: NA; j_call: TRBJ1-5; v_call: TRBV29-1; cdr3_aa: CSVEDREAQPQHF; cdr3_nt: TGCAGCGTTGAAGATCGGGAGGCACAGCCCCAGCATTTT
d_call: TRBD1; clone_size: NA; j_call: TRBJ2-7; v_call: TRBV12-3/TRBV12-4; cdr3_aa: CASSLGTERYEQYF; cdr3_nt: TGTGCCAGCAGTCTTGGGACAGAGAGATACGAGCAGTACTTC
d_call: NA; clone_size: NA; j_call: TRBJ2-1; v_call: TRBV5-1; cdr3_aa: CASSLTTSSSYNEQFF; cdr3_nt: TGCGCCAGCAGCCTAACTACCTCGAGCTCCTACAATGAGCAGTTCTTC
d_call: NA; clone_size: NA; j_call: TRBJ2-3; v_call: TRBV5-1; cdr3_aa: CASSVYSTDTQYF; cdr3_nt: TGCGCCAGCAGCGTATACAGCACAGATACGCAGTATTTT